The 21 T cell receptor beta chains below come from one sample, sequenced in a study of T cells after yellow fever vaccination. TCRdb used MiXCR to reprocess the 5' RACE reads, holding one entry per CDR3 protein. The top ten clones hold 0.73% of a sample with over 110,000 distinct CDR3 sequences, 7.7% of them seen once. Sequences were derived from CD4+ T cells sorted from PBMCs, sampled 5 days after the yellow fever booster vaccination. These receptors originate from a man aged 25-45 years who received the YFV17D yellow fever vaccine.

This clonotype was seen ten or more times. The chain employs TRBV20-1 and TRBJ2-7; possible D gene TRBD2, 5 bases. The CDR3 is 11 residues long. The germline CDR1 and CDR2 sequences are DFQATT and SNEGSKA (reference sequence). The ends were cut back, 5 bases at V and 8 bases at J, with 13 bases in the middle. The CDR3, as DNA: TGCAGTGCTTATGACCGGGAAAAGCAGTACTTC. It yields the protein CSAYDREKQYF.

To note about this clonotype: A read error may explain this, as a much larger clone is one base away. The chain is built from TRBV6-2 or TRBV6-3 and TRBJ2-1, with TRBD2 matching over 9 bases. V was pared by 4 bases and J by 8 bases, with 24 bases of the junction left unmatched. The CDR3 spans 20 residues. Germline lookup yields CDR1 MNHEY and CDR2 SVGEGT. Here the CDR3 DNA reads TGTGCCAGCAGTTCAATCGGACTTGGGGGTGTTAGCGGGAGAGGGCATGAGCAGTTCTTC. Residues: CASSSIGLGGVSGRGHEQFF.

In its sample, this clonotype was seen many times. The J gene is TRBJ1-1, the V gene TRBV6-5; tentative D call: TRBD1 (5 bases). CDR1 and CDR2 (germline): MNHEY, SVGAGI. V was trimmed by 0 bases and J by 2 bases, leaving 19 bases between them. CDR3 length equals 18 residues. The CDR3 here is CASSYSFRSTATNTEAFF. DNA for the CDR3: TGTGCCAGCAGTTACTCCTTCCGTTCGACAGCGACTAACACTGAAGCTTTCTTT.

This clonotype was found many times. CDR3 protein: CASSFFATGTSYEQYF. The DNA for the CDR3 is TGTGCCAGCAGTTTTTTTGCCACCGGGACTTCCTACGAGCAGTACTTC. The chain couples TRBV12-3 or TRBV12-4 to TRBJ2-7, with a tentative D call TRBD2 (6 bases). Trimming pared 3 bases from V and 1 base from J, leaving 16 bases between. This CDR3 is built from 16 residues.

This clonotype was detected many times. The chain recombines TRBV20-1 with TRBJ1-1, with D unresolved. The CDR3 totals 12 residues. The germline V and J ends were trimmed by 7 bases and 4 bases, with 13 bases remaining between them. Germline assignment: CDR1 DFQATT and CDR2 SNEGSKA (reference sequence). CDR3 in DNA: TGCAGTGTCGACCAAGGGTCCACTGAAGCTTTCTTT. Its protein is CSVDQGSTEAFF.

Note on this clonotype: A much bigger clone sits one base away, suggesting this may be a read error. The chain uses TRBV21-1 and TRBJ2-7; the table's D call, TRBD2, was not checked against the DNA. TRBV21-1 is labeled a pseudogene. The CDR3 runs 16 residues. CDR3 region: CASSHRLAGPANEQYF. The CDR3 bases are TGTGCCAGCAGCCACAGACTAGCGGGCCCTGCCAACGAGCAGTACTTC.

Ten or more counts support this clonotype. The rearrangement uses TRBV9 and TRBJ2-6; D possibly uses TRBD1 or TRBD2 (5 bases each). Trimming shortened V by 0 bases and J by 2 bases, and 9 bases separated the two germline ends. Per germline, CDR1 SGDLS and CDR2 YYNGEE. This CDR3 region has 16 residues. The CDR3 nucleotides read TGTGCCAGCAGCGTAGATCCGGGGCCTGGGGCCAACGTCCTGACTTTC. It yields the protein CASSVDPGPGANVLTF. The whole variable domain, filled in from reference TRBV9 and TRBJ2-6, reads DSGVTQTPKHLITATGQRVTLRCSPRSGDLSVYWYQQSLDQGLQFLIQYYNGEERAKGNILERFSAQQFPDLHSELNLSSLELGDSALYFCASSVDPGPGANVLTFGAGSRLTVL.

This clonotype was observed at least ten times. The chain combines TRBV20-1 with TRBJ2-1, with 9 bases fitting TRBD2. The CDR3 spans 14 residues. Germline lookup yields CDR1 DFQATT and CDR2 SNEGSKA (reference sequence). The ends lost 0 bases at V and 4 bases at J; junction bases unmatched: 1. As DNA, the CDR3 is TGCAGTGCTAGAGACACTAGCGGGTACAATGAGCAGTTCTTC. Its translation is CSARDTSGYNEQFF.

This clonotype was recorded many times. The CDR3 bases are TGTGCCATCAGTGAGTCCGCAGTTCGACTCTCGTACAATGAGCAGTTCTTC. This codes for CAISESAVRLSYNEQFF. This chain uses TRBV10-3 with TRBJ2-1; no firm D call. CDR3 size: 17 residues. CDR1 and CDR2 from the germline V gene are ENHRY and SYGVKD. Trimming took 0 bases from V and 4 from J, leaving 16 bases between them.

The table lists this clonotype with many counts. The chain carries TRBV5-1 and TRBJ2-7, with TRBD2 identical over 9 bases. Germline CDR1 is SGHRS and CDR2 is YFSETQ. The CDR3 runs 14 residues. V shed 4 bases and J 7 bases; nucleotides not matched to a gene: 9. CDR3 DNA: TGCGCCAGCAGCGGGGCACTAGCGGGTTTAGAGCAGTACTTC. Its translation: CASSGALAGLEQYF. Drawing the rest from reference TRBV5-1 and TRBJ2-7, the complete variable domain is KAGVTQTPRYLIKTRGQQVTLSCSPISGHRSVSWYQQTPGQGLQFLFEYFSETQRNKGNFPGRFSGRQFSNSRSEMNVSTLELGDSALYLCASSGALAGLEQYFGPGTRLTVT.

This clonotype has ten or more counts. The genes are TRBV4-2 and TRBJ2-1; D is ambiguous. This CDR3 region has 18 residues. Trimming took 3 bases from V and 7 from J, leaving 25 bases between them. Germline assignment: CDR1 LGHNA and CDR2 YNFKEQ. CDR3 in amino acids: CASSHVAAWDRFENEQFF. The CDR3 DNA follows: TGTGCCAGCAGCCACGTGGCAGCTTGGGATAGGTTCGAGAATGAGCAGTTCTTC.

V is TRBV7-9 and J is TRBJ1-5, with 9 bases identical to TRBD1. Trimming removed 5 bases from V and 2 bases from J; junction bases left unmatched: 7. Germline loops: CDR1 SEHNR, CDR2 FQNEAQ (reference sequence). The CDR3 runs 16 residues. CDR3 loop: CASSNDRGSGNQPQHF. The CDR3 DNA reads TGTGCCAGCAGCAACGACAGGGGGTCGGGCAATCAGCCCCAGCATTTT. The full variable domain, completed using reference TRBV7-9 and TRBJ1-5, is DTGVSQNPRHKITKRGQNVTFRCDPISEHNRLYWYRQTLGQGPEFLTYFQNEAQLEKSRLLSDRFSAERPKGSFSTLEIQRTEQGDSAMYLCASSNDRGSGNQPQHFGDGTRLSIL.

As concerns this clonotype: Mismatch with germline at one junction end may stem from a read error. This chain links TRBV20-1 with TRBJ2-7, with 11 bases identical to TRBD2. Germline V gives CDR1 DFQATT, CDR2 SNEGSKA (reference sequence). This CDR3 comprises 19 residues. The chain's CDR3 is CCATRPAQGIAGGSHEQYF. The CDR3 bases are TGCTGTGCGACTCGCCCCGCCCAGGGTATAGCGGGAGGGTCCCACGAGCAGTACTTC.

This clonotype was seen ten or more times. V usage is TRBV7-2 and J usage is TRBJ2-7, with D unresolved. The CDR3 is 12 amino acids. Deletions cut 3 bases from V and 1 base from J, with 4 bases between. In germline, CDR1 is SGHTA, CDR2 FQGNSA. The CDR3 coding sequence is TGTGCCAGCAGCTTTCAATCCTACGAGCAGTACTTC. Translating it yields CASSFQSYEQYF.

This clonotype came up many times. J is TRBJ2-7 and V is TRBV12-3 or TRBV12-4; D possibly corresponds to TRBD1 (5 bases). The CDR3 sequence is 14 residues long. Trimming took off 5 bases at V and 2 bases at J, with 13 bases between the two ends. The CDR3, as DNA: TGTGCCAGCAGTCACCAGGGCAGCACCTACGAGCAGTACTTC. Translating gives CASSHQGSTYEQYF.

This clonotype has at least ten counts. The genes are TRBV6-5 and TRBJ2-7, with D uncertain. The germline gives CDR1 MNHEY, CDR2 SVGAGI. The length of the CDR3 is 12 residues. Trimming removed 8 bases from V and 6 bases from J, with 14 bases in between. The CDR3 loop is CASRNSASEQYF. For the CDR3, the DNA is TGTGCCAGCCGGAACAGCGCCTCCGAGCAGTACTTC.

This clonotype came up a few times. The junction and the germline gene differ at one end; a read error may be behind it. The chain has TRBV12-3 or TRBV12-4 and TRBJ2-6; 7 positions match TRBD1. The CDR3 has 18 residues. The CDR3 region is CACSFRAGGGPGANVLTF. CDR3 nucleotides: TGTGCCTGCAGTTTTCGGGCAGGGGGTGGGCCTGGGGCCAACGTCCTGACTTTC.

This clonotype was detected many times. CDR3 sequence reads: CAIKGQGVETQYF. The CDR3 DNA follows: TGTGCCATCAAGGGACAGGGGGTAGAGACCCAGTACTTC. The chain joins TRBV10-3 to TRBJ2-5, with 11 bases identical to TRBD1. Germline trimming cut 7 bases from V and 4 bases from J; bases unmatched to any gene: 2. CDR1 and CDR2 from the germline V gene are ENHRY and SYGVKD. The CDR3 extends over 13 amino acids.

This clonotype was observed at least ten times. CDR3 coding DNA: TGCAGTGCTCTGCTGACTCGGCAAGAGACCCAGTACTTC. It yields the protein CSALLTRQETQYF. The V call is TRBV20-1, the J call TRBJ2-5; D not certain. The CDR3 consists of 13 residues. The V end lost 5 bases, the J end lost 2 bases, and 12 bases lay between the germline ends. The germline V gene has CDR1 DFQATT and CDR2 SNEGSKA (reference sequence).

Regarding this clonotype: This may arise from a read error, as a much more abundant clone is one base away. The rearrangement links TRBV15 to TRBJ2-5, with 7 bases lining up with TRBD2. There are 17 residues in the CDR3. Germline V lookup: CDR1 LNHNV, CDR2 YYDKDF (reference sequence). This chain's CDR3 is CATSSAGMGGREDTQYF. Here the CDR3 DNA reads TGTGCCACCAGCAGTGCCGGGATGGGCGGGAGAGAAGATACCCAGTACTTC.

The rearrangement joins TRBV28 to TRBJ2-2; 10 bases are shared with TRBD2. The CDR3 covers 17 residues. J gave up 6 bases and V 6 bases, and 13 bases lay outside the gene matches. Germline V gene sequence: CDR1 MDHEN, CDR2 SYDVKM. This CDR3 is CASSKLLAGATPGELFF. The DNA for the CDR3 is TGTGCCAGCAGCAAACTTCTAGCGGGAGCAACCCCCGGGGAGCTGTTTTTT.